The 3 T cell receptor beta chains below come from one sample, sequenced in a study of OX40 agonist ivuxolimab in advanced cancers. Sequencing was performed with immunoSEQ multiplex PCR; in TCRdb, only in-frame clones are kept and a portion is missing. This sample carries approximately 39,000 clones, approximately 79% of them seen once, and the ten largest clones take 11%. The sequences come from CD4+ or CD8+ T cells sorted from blood, collected in a trial of the OX40 agonist ivuxolimab. The receptors were gathered from an adult with an advanced solid tumor such as melanoma, head and neck, liver or kidney cancer.

This clone has more than one count but fewer than ten. The gene calls are TRBV11-3 and TRBJ2-1, with 9 bases identical to TRBD1. V trimming: 6 bases; J trimming: 5 bases; junction bases outside the gene matches: 11. CDR1 SGHNT and CDR2 YENEEA come from the germline V gene. The length of the CDR3 is 16 residues. The CDR3: CASSSLDRGGHNEQFF. The CDR3 DNA reads as TGTGCCAGCAGTTCCCTGGACAGGGGAGGACACAATGAGCAGTTCTTC.

The chain recombines TRBV6-5 with TRBJ1-1; D perhaps matches TRBD1 (5 bases). This CDR3 spans 14 amino acids. Germline values: CDR1 MNHEY, CDR2 SVGAGI. Trimming pared 10 bases from V and 5 bases from J, leaving 20 bases between. The CDR3 DNA follows: TGTGCCACCTCCCTGTCCAGGGTGTGGACTGAAGCTTTCTTT. Its protein is CATSLSRVWTEAFF.

The gene calls are TRBV7-9 and TRBJ2-3, with D possibly being TRBD1 or TRBD2 (5 bases each). Looked up from germline, CDR1 is SEHNR and CDR2 is FQNEAQ (reference sequence). The CDR3 runs to 14 residues. Between the trimmed V and J ends, which lost 4 bases and 3 bases, there was a span of 11 bases. CDR3 sequence (DNA): TGTGCCAGCAGCTCCGTAGGGGAGACAGATACGCAGTATTTT. This sequence encodes CASSSVGETDTQYF.